One and the same sample provided the 7 T cell receptor beta chains below, sequenced in a study of T cells in narcolepsy. The assay was immunoSEQ multiplex PCR, and TCRdb's table has in-frame clones only and misses some. Among about 25,000 clones listed, around 85% were seen once. Source material: CD45RA- memory CD4+ T cells from PBMCs. Receptors originate from a human donor with narcolepsy.

The rearrangement joins TRBV5-1 to TRBJ1-1; 7 bases are a match to TRBD1. This CDR3 is 16 amino acids long. In germline, CDR1 is SGHRS, CDR2 YFSETQ. J gave up 7 bases and V 6 bases, and 18 bases lay outside the gene matches. The CDR3 reads CASTFRTDRESSEAFF. The CDR3 DNA sequence: TGCGCCAGCACCTTCAGGACAGACAGGGAATCCAGTGAAGCTTTCTTT. The whole variable domain, remainder taken from reference TRBV5-1 and TRBJ1-1, is KAGVTQTPRYLIKTRGQQVTLSCSPISGHRSVSWYQQTPGQGLQFLFEYFSETQRNKGNFPGRFSGRQFSNSRSEMNVSTLELGDSALYLCASTFRTDRESSEAFFGQGTRLTVV.

The rearrangement uses TRBV7-2 and TRBJ2-1; tentative D call: TRBD2 (6 bases). Germline CDR1 reads SGHTA; CDR2 reads FQGNSA. Trimming took off 5 bases at V and 12 bases at J, with 20 bases between the two ends. This CDR3 region has 14 residues. CDR3 amino acids: CASSLGTVHRGQFF. The CDR3 coding sequence is TGTGCCAGCAGCCTTGGGACTGTGCATCGTGGGCAGTTCTTC.

The chain carries TRBV9 and TRBJ1-2; 7 nucleotides align to TRBD1. Looked up from germline, CDR1 is SGDLS and CDR2 is YYNGEE. The CDR3 contains 15 residues. Trimming took 5 bases from V and 4 from J; bases not matched to a gene: 11. The CDR3 loop reads CASSLEGTASYGYTF. The CDR3 DNA reads TGTGCCAGCAGTCTAGAGGGGACAGCTTCCTATGGCTACACCTTC.

The count of this clone is one. The J gene is TRBJ2-5, the V gene TRBV19; D might be TRBD1 (5 bases). This CDR3 comprises 15 residues. Trimming removed 5 bases from V and 5 bases from J, with 18 bases in between. Germline-derived CDR1 and CDR2 are LNHDA and SQIVND (reference sequence). The CDR3 nucleotides read TGTGCCAGTAGTTTGGAAGGACACAATAAGGAGACCCAGTACTTC. Translation: CASSLEGHNKETQYF.

The rearrangement links TRBV6-6 to TRBJ1-3; D gene ambiguous. Germline CDR1 MNHNY, CDR2 SVGAGI (reference sequence). Trimming took 2 bases from V and 0 from J, leaving 8 bases between them. The CDR3 runs to 15 residues. The CDR3 coding sequence is TGTGCCAGCAGTTACGAACAGAGCTCTGGAAACACCATATATTTT. Protein product: CASSYEQSSGNTIYF.

The V and J genes are TRBV27 and TRBJ1-1, with D maybe TRBD1 (6 bases). Germline CDR1 is MNHEY and CDR2 is SMNVEV (reference sequence). The CDR3 is made up of 17 amino acids. Trimming removed 3 bases from V and 5 bases from J, with 22 bases in between. CDR3 in DNA: TGTGCCAGCAGTTTCCCGCCTACCACAGGGCAGGGGACTGAAGCTTTCTTT. It yields the protein CASSFPPTTGQGTEAFF.

The chain uses TRBV5-4 and TRBJ2-2; D call uncertain. The CDR3 loop spans 16 amino acids. From germline, CDR1 is SGHNT and CDR2 YYREEE (reference sequence). Trimming pared 2 bases from V and 4 bases from J, leaving 15 bases between. The CDR3 DNA reads as TGTGCCAGCAGCTTTGGTACTGCGCGGTCCACCGGGGAGCTGTTTTTT. As protein: CASSFGTARSTGELFF.